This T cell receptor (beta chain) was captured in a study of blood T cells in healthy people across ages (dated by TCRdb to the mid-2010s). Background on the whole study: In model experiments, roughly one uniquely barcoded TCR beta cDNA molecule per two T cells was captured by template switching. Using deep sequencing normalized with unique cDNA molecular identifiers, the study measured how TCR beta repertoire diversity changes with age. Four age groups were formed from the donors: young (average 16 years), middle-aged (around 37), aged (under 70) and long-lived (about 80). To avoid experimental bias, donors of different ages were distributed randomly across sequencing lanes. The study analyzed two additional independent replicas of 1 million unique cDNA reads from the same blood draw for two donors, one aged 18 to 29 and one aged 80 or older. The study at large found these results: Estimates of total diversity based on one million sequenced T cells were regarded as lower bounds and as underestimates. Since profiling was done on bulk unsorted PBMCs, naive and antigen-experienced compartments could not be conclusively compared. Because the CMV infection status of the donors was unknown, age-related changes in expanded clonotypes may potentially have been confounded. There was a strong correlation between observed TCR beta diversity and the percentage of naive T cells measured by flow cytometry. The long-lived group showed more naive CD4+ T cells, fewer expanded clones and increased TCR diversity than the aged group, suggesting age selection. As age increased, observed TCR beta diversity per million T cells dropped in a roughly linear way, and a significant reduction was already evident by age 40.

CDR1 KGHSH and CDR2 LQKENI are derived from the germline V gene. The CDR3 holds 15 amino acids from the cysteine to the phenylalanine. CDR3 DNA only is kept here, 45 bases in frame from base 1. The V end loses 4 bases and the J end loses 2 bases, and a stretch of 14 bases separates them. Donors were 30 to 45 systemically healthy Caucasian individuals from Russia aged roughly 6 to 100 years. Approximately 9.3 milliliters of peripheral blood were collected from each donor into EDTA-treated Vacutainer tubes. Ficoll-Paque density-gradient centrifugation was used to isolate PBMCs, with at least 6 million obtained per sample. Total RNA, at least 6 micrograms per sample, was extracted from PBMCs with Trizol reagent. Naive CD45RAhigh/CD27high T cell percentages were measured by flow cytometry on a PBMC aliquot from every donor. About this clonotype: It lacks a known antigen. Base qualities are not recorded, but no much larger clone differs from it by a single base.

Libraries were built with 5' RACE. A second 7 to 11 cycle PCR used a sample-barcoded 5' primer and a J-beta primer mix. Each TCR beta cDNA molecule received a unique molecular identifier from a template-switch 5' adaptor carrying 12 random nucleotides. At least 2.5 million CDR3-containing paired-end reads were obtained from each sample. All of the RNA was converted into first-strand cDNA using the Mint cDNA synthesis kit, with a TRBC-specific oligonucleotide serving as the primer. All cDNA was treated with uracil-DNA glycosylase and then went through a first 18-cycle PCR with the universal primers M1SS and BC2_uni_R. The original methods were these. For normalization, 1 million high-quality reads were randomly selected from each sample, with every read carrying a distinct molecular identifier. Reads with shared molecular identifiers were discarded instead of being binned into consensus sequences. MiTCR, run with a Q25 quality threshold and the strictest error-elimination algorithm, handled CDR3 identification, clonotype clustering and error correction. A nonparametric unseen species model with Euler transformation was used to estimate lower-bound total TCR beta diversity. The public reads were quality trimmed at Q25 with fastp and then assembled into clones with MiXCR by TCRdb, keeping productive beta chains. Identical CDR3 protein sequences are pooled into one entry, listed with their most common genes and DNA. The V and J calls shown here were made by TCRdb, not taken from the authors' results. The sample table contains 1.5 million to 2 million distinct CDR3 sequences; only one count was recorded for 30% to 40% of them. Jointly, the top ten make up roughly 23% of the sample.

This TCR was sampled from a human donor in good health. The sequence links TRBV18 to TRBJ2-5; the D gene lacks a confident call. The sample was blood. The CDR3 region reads CASSRPNQLQETQYF. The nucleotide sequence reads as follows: TGTGCCAGCTCACGGCCCAACCAGCTACAAGAGACCCAGTACTTC.